The following is a T cell receptor beta chain sequence with its context. The sample is drawn from a study of blood T cell repertoires in COVID-19. Study summary: Both acute and convalescent COVID-19 samples were obtained from the United States, Italy and Spain. PBMCs, B-cell-depleted T cells, or T cells were the source of the cDNA or gDNA that made up the material.

Methods used by the authors: Counts of nucleated cells, estimated from reference gene primer amplification, were obtained. Profiling relied on immunoSEQ multiplex PCR, and the TCRdb table lists in-frame clones only, not all of them. Clone size and the V and J calls come from that table; the DNA yielded D and trimming. The table has tens of thousands of clones, roughly 87% seen once. The germline CDR1 and CDR2 sequences are LGHNA and YNFKEQ. J was trimmed by 2 bases and V by 4 bases; bases with no gene match: 5. This CDR3 spans 16 amino acids. Input material: peripheral blood. This chain uses TRBV4-2 with TRBJ2-1; TRBD2 matches at 10 bases. This receptor was taken from a man aged 50-60 years with active COVID-19. CDR3 residues: CASSRTLAGAYNEQFF. CDR3 DNA sequence: TGTGCCAGCAGCCGAACCCTAGCGGGAGCCTACAATGAGCAGTTCTTC.